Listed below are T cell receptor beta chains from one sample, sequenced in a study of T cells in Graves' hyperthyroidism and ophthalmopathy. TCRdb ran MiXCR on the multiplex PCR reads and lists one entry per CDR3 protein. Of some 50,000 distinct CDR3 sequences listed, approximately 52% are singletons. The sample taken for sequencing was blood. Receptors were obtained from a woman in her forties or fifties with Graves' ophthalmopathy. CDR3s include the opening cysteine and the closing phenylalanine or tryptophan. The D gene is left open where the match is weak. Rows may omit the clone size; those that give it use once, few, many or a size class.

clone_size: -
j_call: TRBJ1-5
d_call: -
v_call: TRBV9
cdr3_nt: TGTGCCAGCAGCGAATACCGGGACCGGGACAGCAATCAGCCCCAGCATTTT
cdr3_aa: CASSEYRDRDSNQPQHF

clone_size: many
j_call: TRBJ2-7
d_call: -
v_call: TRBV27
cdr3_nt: TGTGCCAGCAGGAGCTCCTACGAGCAGTACTTC
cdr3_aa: CASRSSYEQYF

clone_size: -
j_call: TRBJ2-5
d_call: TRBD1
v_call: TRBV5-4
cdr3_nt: TGTGCCAGCAGCAATCCGGGACAGGGGCAAGAGACCCAGTACTTC
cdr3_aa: CASSNPGQGQETQYF

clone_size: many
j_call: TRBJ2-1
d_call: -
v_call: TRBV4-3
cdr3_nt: TGCGCCAGCAGCCAAGACCGACCCTCGTACAATGAGCAGTTCTTC
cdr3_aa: CASSQDRPSYNEQFF

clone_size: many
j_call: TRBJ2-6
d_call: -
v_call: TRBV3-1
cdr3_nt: TGTGCCAGCAGCCAAGGGGGGGCCAACGTCCTGACTTTC
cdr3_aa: CASSQGGANVLTF

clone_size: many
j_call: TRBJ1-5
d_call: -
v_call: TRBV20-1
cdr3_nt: TGCAGTGCTATATCCACGAGGAGCAATCAGCCCCAGCATTTT
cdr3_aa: CSAISTRSNQPQHF

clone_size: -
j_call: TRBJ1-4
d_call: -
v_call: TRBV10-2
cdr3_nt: TGCGCCAGCAGTGAACGAGGGGACGGTGAAAAACTGTTTTTT
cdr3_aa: CASSERGDGEKLFF

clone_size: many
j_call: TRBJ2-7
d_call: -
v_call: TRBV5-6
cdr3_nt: TGTGCCAGCAGCTTGTATAGTTTCGACGAGCAGTACTTC
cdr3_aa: CASSLYSFDEQYF

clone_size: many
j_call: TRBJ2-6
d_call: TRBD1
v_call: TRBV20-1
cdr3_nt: TGCAGTGCTAGAGACAGGGGGCTCACTGGGGCCAACGTCCTGACTTTC
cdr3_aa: CSARDRGLTGANVLTF

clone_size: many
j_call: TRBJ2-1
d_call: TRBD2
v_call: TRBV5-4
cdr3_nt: TGTGCCAGCGGGACTAGCGGTCCGGTCAATGAGCAGTTCTTC
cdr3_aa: CASGTSGPVNEQFF

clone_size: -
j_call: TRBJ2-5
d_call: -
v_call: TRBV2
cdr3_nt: TGTGCCAGCACAGGTAGGGGTGACCAAGAGACCCAGTACTTC
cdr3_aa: CASTGRGDQETQYF

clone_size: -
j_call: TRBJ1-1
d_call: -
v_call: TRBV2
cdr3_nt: TGTGCCAGCAAAGCGACAGCCAGCACTGAAGCTTTCTTT
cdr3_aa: CASKATASTEAFF

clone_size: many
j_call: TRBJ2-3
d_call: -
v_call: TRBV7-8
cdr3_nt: TGTGCCAGCAGCTTAGATTCGGGGCTGGATACGCAGTATTTT
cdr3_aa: CASSLDSGLDTQYF

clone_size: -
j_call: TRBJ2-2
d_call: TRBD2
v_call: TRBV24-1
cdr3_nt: TGTGCCACCACCTCCCCAGGGGGACTAGCGGGAGAAAGCGGGGAGCTGTTTTTT
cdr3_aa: CATTSPGGLAGESGELFF

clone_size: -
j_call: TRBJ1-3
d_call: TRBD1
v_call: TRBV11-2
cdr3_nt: TGTGCCAGCAGCTTATCGGCAGGGGGCTTTCCTGGAAACACCATATATTTT
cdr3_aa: CASSLSAGGFPGNTIYF

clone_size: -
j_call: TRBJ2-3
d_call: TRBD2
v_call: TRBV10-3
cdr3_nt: TGTGCCATCAGCCGCTCACTAGCGGGGGCAGATACGCAGTATTTT
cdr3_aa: CAISRSLAGADTQYF

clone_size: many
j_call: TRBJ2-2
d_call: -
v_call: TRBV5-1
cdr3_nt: TGCGCCAGCAGCTTGTGGGGTAGGGCCGGCACCGGGGAGCTGTTTTTT
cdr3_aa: CASSLWGRAGTGELFF

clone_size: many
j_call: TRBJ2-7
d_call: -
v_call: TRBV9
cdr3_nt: TGTGCCAGCAGCGTAGGGCAGGGATCGGGGCAGTACTTC
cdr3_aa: CASSVGQGSGQYF

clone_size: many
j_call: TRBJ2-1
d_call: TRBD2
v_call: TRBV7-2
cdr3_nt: TGTGCCAGCAGCTTAGGGGGACTAGCGGGGGGTTCCTACAATGAGCAGTTCTTC
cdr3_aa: CASSLGGLAGGSYNEQFF

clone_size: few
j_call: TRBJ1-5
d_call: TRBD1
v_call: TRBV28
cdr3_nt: TGTGCCAGCAGATCAGGGGGTAGCAATCAGCCCCAGCATTTT
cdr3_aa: CASRSGGSNQPQHF

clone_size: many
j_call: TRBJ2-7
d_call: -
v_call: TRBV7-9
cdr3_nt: TGTGCCAGCAGCTCGGGACTCACCTACGAGCAGTACTTC
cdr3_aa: CASSSGLTYEQYF

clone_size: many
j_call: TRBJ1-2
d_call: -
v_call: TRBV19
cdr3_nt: TGTGCCAGTAGTATGGCCCGGCGGGGAGTAGGGTCTAACTATGGCTACACCTTC
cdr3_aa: CASSMARRGVGSNYGYTF

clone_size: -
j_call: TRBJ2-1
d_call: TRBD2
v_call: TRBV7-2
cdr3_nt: TGTGCCAGCAGTCCGGAACTAGCGAATGGTGAGCAGTTCTTC
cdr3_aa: CASSPELANGEQFF

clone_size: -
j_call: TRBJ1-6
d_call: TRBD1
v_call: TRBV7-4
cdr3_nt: TGTGCCAGCAGCTCGACAGGGCTCCGGCCCCTCCACTTT
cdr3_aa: CASSSTGLRPLHF

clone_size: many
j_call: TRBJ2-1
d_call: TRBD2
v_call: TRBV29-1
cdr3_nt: TGCAGCGCCACCCTACGATGGCGGGAGGGGGGGAATGAGCAGTTCTTC
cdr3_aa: CSATLRWREGGNEQFF

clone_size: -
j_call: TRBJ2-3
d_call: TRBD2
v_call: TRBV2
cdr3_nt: TGTGTCAGCAGTGAAGAGTTTAGCGGGAGGGCGATAGATACGCAGTATTTT
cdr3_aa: CVSSEEFSGRAIDTQYF

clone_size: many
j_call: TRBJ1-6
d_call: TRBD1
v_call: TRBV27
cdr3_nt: TGTGCCAGCAGTTTATCAGGGGGCGACTCCTATAATTCACCCCTCCACTTT
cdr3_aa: CASSLSGGDSYNSPLHF

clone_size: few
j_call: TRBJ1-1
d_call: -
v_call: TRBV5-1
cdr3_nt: TGCGCCAGCAGCTACTACGGGACGGCGAGTGCCACTGAAGCTTTCTTT
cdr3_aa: CASSYYGTASATEAFF

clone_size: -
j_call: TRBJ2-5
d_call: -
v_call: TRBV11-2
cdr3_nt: TGTGCCAGCAGCTTAGAGGCGAGCCCTCAGGAGACCCAGTACTTC
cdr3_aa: CASSLEASPQETQYF